This T cell receptor beta chain is drawn from a study of CD8+CD57+ T cells in acquired aplastic anemia. Points from the study as a whole: Patients and controls shared 25 to 35 CD8+ CDR3 sequences, highly expressed in patients. Patients and controls had CD8+ Simpson's diversity values that were not significantly distinct.

Trimming took 6 bases from V and 2 from J; bases not matched to a gene: 5. The CDR3 has 14 amino acids. CDR1 is SEHNR and CDR2 is FQNEAQ in the germline V gene (reference sequence). The template used for profiling TCR beta VDJ and CDR3 was genomic DNA. TCRdb reprocessed the reads via MiXCR and lists one record per CDR3 protein. Here the sample spans roughly 130,000 distinct CDR3 sequences, over 45% being singletons. Concerning this clonotype: The antigen is unknown.

J is TRBJ2-7 and V is TRBV7-9; 9 nucleotides agree with TRBD2. Sequences were obtained from sorted CD4+, CD8+, or CD8+CD57+ T cells (not recorded which) from PBMCs. This receptor was taken from a human donor in good health, serving as a control. Written as DNA, the CDR3 is TGTGCCAGCAGTTTGCTAGCGGGGACCTACGAGCAGTACTTC. This gives the protein CASSLLAGTYEQYF.